The clone carrying this T cell receptor (beta chain) appeared a single time. The data originate from a study of T cell responses to AZD1222 COVID-19 vaccine. Assay: immunoSEQ multiplex PCR; the TCRdb copy retains only in-frame clones and omits some. Of 95,000 to 150,000 clones in the sample, around nine tenths were seen once. In germline, CDR1 is LNHDA, CDR2 SQIVND (reference sequence). The ends lost 9 bases at V and 3 bases at J; junction bases unmatched: 13. CDR3 length: 16 residues. This receptor was identified in an adult in good health. This sample comprised peripheral blood, obtained on day 0 of AZD1222 vaccination. The rearrangement links TRBV19 to TRBJ2-4; TRBD2 matches at 8 bases. This CDR3 is CASTPGTSSGKNIQYF. In DNA form, the CDR3 reads TGTGCCAGCACTCCCGGGACTAGTTCGGGCAAAAACATTCAGTACTTC.